What follows is one T cell receptor (beta chain) and its context. Its specificity is unknown. Flow cytometry had shown expanded CD8+CD57+ cells in the patients chosen for sequencing. Diagnosis of severe acquired aplastic anemia applied to all patients. This sample is part of a study of CD8+CD57+ T cells in acquired aplastic anemia. Genomic DNA constituted the template upon which TCR beta VDJ and CDR3 profiling was performed. TCRdb redid the calling of the reads with MiXCR, one entry per CDR3 protein. There are 150,000 to 200,000 distinct CDR3 sequences in the sample; under 55% occur only once, and about 1.2% lies in the top ten. The V gene lost 1 base and the J gene lost 3 bases, with 26 bases spanning the gap. Looked up from germline, CDR1 is SEHNR and CDR2 is FQNEAQ (reference sequence). The CDR3 totals 20 residues. Whole-study findings and limits: Levels of CD8+ Simpson's diversity were not significantly distinct in patients versus controls.

This sequence was found in a human donor with aplastic anemia. The sequenced sample consisted of sorted CD4+, CD8+, or CD8+CD57+ T cells (not recorded which) from PBMCs. The chain joins TRBV7-9 to TRBJ2-3, with D possibly called TRBD1 or TRBD2 (6 bases each). The CDR3 loop reads CASSLGGIGGAFRRTDTQYF. CDR3 DNA: TGTGCCAGCAGCTTAGGGGGGATCGGGGGCGCTTTTCGTAGGACAGATACGCAGTATTTT.